The clone carrying this T cell receptor (beta chain) was counted a few times. Its antigen remains unknown. This record belongs to a study of CD8+ T cells in alopecia areata. Study outcomes and limitations: In blood and scalp, many expanded lesional clones persisted during tofacitinib.

The CDR3 is made up of 16 amino acids. The V segment lost 4 bases and the J segment 2 bases; nucleotides outside the gene matches: 9. CDR1 is SQVTM and CDR2 is ANQGSEA in the germline V gene. It was cDNA, reverse transcribed from extracted RNA, that served as the sequencing template. Assay: immunoSEQ multiplex PCR; the TCRdb copy retains only in-frame clones and omits some. The repertoire holds 150,000 to 200,000 clones, with just under 65% as singletons. Treatment given: oral pan-JAK inhibitor, 5-10 mg twice daily. V and J are TRBV29-1 and TRBJ2-1; 9 bases align to TRBD2. Sequenced here: CD4+ T cells sorted from blood, sampled at approximately week 49, from a patient treated with tofacitinib. The TCR originated in a human donor with alopecia areata. CDR3: CSVAYRLAGTYNEQFF. The DNA of the CDR3 is TGCAGCGTTGCGTATCGGCTAGCGGGGACCTACAATGAGCAGTTCTTC.